The 25 T cell receptor beta chains presented below share a single source sample, sequenced in a study of glioma-infiltrating T cells. The iRepertoire nested amplicon-rescue multiplex PCR amplified TCR alpha and beta CDR3s from RNA. TCRdb reprocessed the multiplex PCR reads with MiXCR, giving one entry per CDR3 protein. The sample lists some 12,000 distinct CDR3 sequences, around 27% seen once, with 35% to 50% in the top ten. The sample was glioma tissue, nonneoplastic brain tissue, or PBMCs (not recorded which). These receptors all come from a human donor with low-grade glioma or glioblastoma, undergoing nonglioma brain surgery, or in good health (not recorded which).

This clonotype qualifies as medium-sized. CDR3 residues: CAISETGGRTNYGYTF. Written as DNA, the CDR3 is TGTGCCATCAGTGAGACAGGGGGGAGAACTAACTATGGCTACACCTTC. The gene calls are TRBV10-3 and TRBJ1-2; TRBD1 agrees at 8 bases. With V trimmed by 2 bases and J by 0 bases, 5 bases remained unmatched. Germline loops: CDR1 ENHRY, CDR2 SYGVKD. The CDR3 extends over 16 amino acids.

This clonotype was recorded a few times. The V call is TRBV2, the J call TRBJ1-5, with 7 bases matching TRBD1. Per the germline V gene, CDR1 is SNHLY and CDR2 is FYNNEI. The CDR3 is 16 amino acids. V was pared by 0 bases and J by 5 bases, with 7 bases of the junction left unmatched. In nucleotides, the CDR3 is TGTGCCAGCAGTGAAGCTCGTACAGGGGCCCATCAGCCCCAGCATTTT. Translated: CASSEARTGAHQPQHF. Looking up the rest from reference TRBV2 and TRBJ1-5 gives the full variable domain: EPEVTQTPSHQVTQMGQEVILRCVPISNHLYFYWYRQILGQKVEFLVSFYNNEISEKSEIFDDQFSVERPDGSNFTLKIRSTKLEDSAMYFCASSEARTGAHQPQHFGDGTRLSIL.

This clonotype was recorded a few times. The chain employs TRBV29-1 and TRBJ2-2, with D perhaps assigned TRBD1 or TRBD2 (5 bases each). The V gene lost 6 bases and the J gene lost 2 bases, with 13 bases spanning the gap. The germline V gene has CDR1 SQVTM and CDR2 ANQGSEA. The CDR3 contains 14 residues. CDR3 nucleotides: TGCAGCGTGATAGGGACCGGAAACACCGGGGAGCTGTTTTTT. Translated: CSVIGTGNTGELFF.

This chain joins TRBV7-9 and TRBJ2-1; the D gene could be TRBD1 or TRBD2 (6 bases each). CDR3 length: 12 amino acids. V dropped 6 bases and J dropped 7 bases, with 10 bases sitting between them. Germline V gene data show CDR1 as SEHNR and CDR2 as FQNEAQ (reference sequence). CDR3 DNA sequence: TGTGCCAGCAGGGGGGGACAAAATGAGCAGTTCTTC. Protein sequence: CASRGGQNEQFF.

Regarding this clonotype: A single base separates this from a much larger clone, so it may be a read error. The chain employs TRBV11-3 and TRBJ2-1; the match to TRBD2 covers 15 bases. The germline CDR1 and CDR2 sequences are SGHNT and YENEEA. CDR3 length: 16 amino acids. J lost 10 bases, V lost 5 bases, and 9 bases had no gene match. The CDR3 sequence is CASSKWTSGRADEQFF. CDR3 coding DNA: TGTGCCAGCAGCAAGTGGACTAGCGGGAGGGCCGACGAGCAGTTCTTC.

This clonotype was seen at least ten times. The rearrangement joins TRBV20-1 to TRBJ2-3, with D maybe TRBD2 (5 bases). Germline V gene sequence: CDR1 DFQATT, CDR2 SNEGSKA (reference sequence). Trimming removed 1 base at V and 0 bases at J, with 14 bases between. The CDR3 contains 16 residues. The CDR3: CSARARAELSTDTQYF. The DNA for the CDR3 is TGCAGTGCTAGAGCAAGAGCGGAGCTTAGCACAGATACGCAGTATTTT.

In the case of this clonotype: A single base separates this from a much larger clone, so it may be a read error. The chain carries TRBV20-1 and TRBJ2-1; D possibly corresponds to TRBD1 (6 bases). The CDR3 spans 15 residues. Trimming took 0 bases from V and 2 from J, leaving 11 bases between them. Germline CDR1 is DFQATT and CDR2 is SNEGSKA (reference sequence). The CDR3 nucleotides read TGCAGTGCTAGAGAAGACAGGAGAACCTACAATGAGCAGTTCTTC. Its translation: CSAREDRRTYNEQFF.

In regard to this clonotype: At one end, the junction sequence differs from germline, possibly due to a read error. The chain recombines TRBV20-1 with TRBJ2-1, with D perhaps being TRBD1 or TRBD2 (6 bases each). This CDR3 has 15 amino acids. Per germline, CDR1 DFQATT and CDR2 SNEGSKA (reference sequence). CDR3 region: CSPQKRGAPYNKQFF. The CDR3 DNA reads TGCAGTCCACAGAAGAGGGGGGCTCCCTACAATAAGCAGTTCTTC.

This clonotype has a count of ten or more. Written as DNA, the CDR3 is TGTGCCAGCTCACGGCCTTATTGGGGCTGGGGCACTGAAGCTTTCTTT. Translating gives CASSRPYWGWGTEAFF. The chain recombines TRBV18 with TRBJ1-1, with TRBD1 as a possible D gene (5 bases). The CDR3 is 16 amino acids. CDR1 is KGHSH and CDR2 is LQKENI in the germline V gene. V lost 4 bases, J lost 4 bases, and 19 bases lay in between.

This clonotype has at least ten counts. V and J are TRBV24-1 and TRBJ2-1, with 7 bases that match TRBD1. This CDR3 has 15 amino acids. Losses at the gene ends were 4 bases for V and 1 base for J; bases not matched to a gene: 3. CDR1 is KGHDR and CDR2 is SFDVKD in the germline V gene. In DNA form, the CDR3 reads TGTGCCACCAGTGACCAGACAGGGTCCTACAATGAGCAGTTCTTC. Translating it yields CATSDQTGSYNEQFF.

This clonotype was recorded a few times. V is TRBV7-6 and J is TRBJ1-2; a possible D gene is TRBD1 (6 bases). From germline, CDR1 is SGHVS and CDR2 FNYEAQ. The CDR3 sequence is 18 residues long. The V and J ends lost 5 bases and 0 bases respectively, with 22 bases between them. The CDR3, as DNA: TGTGCCAGCAGCCCCCGAATTTTTCCGGACAGAGCTAACTATGGCTACACCTTC. Translating it yields CASSPRIFPDRANYGYTF.

The sample holds many counts of this clonotype. The chain combines TRBV20-1 with TRBJ2-3, with D possibly TRBD2 on 5 matching bases. Germline assignment: CDR1 DFQATT and CDR2 SNEGSKA (reference sequence). V was cut by 5 bases and J by 1 base, with 19 bases left in between. This CDR3 is built from 16 residues. CDR3 DNA sequence: TGCAGTGCTCCCCCCGGGAACGTCCTAGGCACAGATACGCAGTATTTT. Translating gives CSAPPGNVLGTDTQYF.

This clonotype ranks as medium-sized. V is TRBV6-1 and J is TRBJ2-7, with 10 bases identical to TRBD1. Trimming removed 5 bases from V and 4 bases from J; junction bases left unmatched: 11. The CDR3 is 16 residues long. The germline V gene has CDR1 MNHNS and CDR2 SASEGT. The chain's CDR3 is CASSRIPGTGVYEQYF. As DNA, the CDR3 is TGTGCCAGCAGTCGGATTCCTGGGACAGGGGTATACGAGCAGTACTTC.

This clonotype was seen only once. Since the CDR3 does not end with the conserved phenylalanine or tryptophan, this likely comes from a read error. It is unclear where the CDR3 begins or ends on the DNA, so no DNA is shown, and the CDR3 is as TCRdb lists it. This sequence joins TRBV12-5 and TRBJ1-1; whether TRBD1, the table's D call, matches the DNA was not checked. The CDR3 contains 12 residues when both ends are counted. CDR1 and CDR2 from the germline V gene are LGHNT and FRNRAP. CDR3: CASGWGDRKWFS.

This clonotype was counted ten times or more. The chain joins TRBV28 to TRBJ2-7, with 12 bases lining up with TRBD2. CDR1 is MDHEN, CDR2 SYDVKM, per germline. The CDR3 has 15 residues. V was clipped by 4 bases and J by 2 bases; unmatched bases: 3. The CDR3: CASSSGLAGAYEQYF. The DNA for the CDR3 is TGTGCCAGCAGTTCGGGACTAGCGGGCGCCTACGAGCAGTACTTC. The complete variable domain, with remaining parts taken from reference TRBV28 and TRBJ2-7, reads DVKVTQSSRYLVKRTGEKVFLECVQDMDHENMFWYRQDPGLGLRLIYFSYDVKMKEKGDIPEGYSVSREKKERFSLILESASTNQTSMYLCASSSGLAGAYEQYFGPGTRLTVT.

V is TRBV20-1 and J is TRBJ2-1; D perhaps matches TRBD1 (5 bases). V was trimmed by 3 bases and J by 10 bases, leaving 13 bases between them. Per germline, CDR1 DFQATT and CDR2 SNEGSKA (reference sequence). CDR3 length: 12 amino acids. CDR3 amino acids: CSARRQGHEQFF. The CDR3 coding sequence is TGCAGTGCTAGGCGGCAGGGCCACGAGCAGTTCTTC.

The chain combines TRBV7-3 with TRBJ2-2, with 7 bases lining up with TRBD2. Germline V gene sequence: CDR1 SGHTA, CDR2 FQGTGA. The CDR3 runs to 17 residues. The V and J ends lost 1 base and 4 bases, in that order; junction bases with no gene match: 9. CDR3 protein: CASSLNRGRAGTGELFF. The DNA for the CDR3 is TGTGCCAGCAGCTTAAATAGAGGGAGGGCCGGCACCGGGGAGCTGTTTTTT.

The rearrangement joins TRBV5-4 to TRBJ2-2, with 7 bases that match TRBD1. The V gene's germline CDR1 is SGHNT and CDR2 YYREEE (reference sequence). V trimming: 4 bases; J trimming: 1 base; junction bases outside the gene matches: 10. There are 17 residues in the CDR3. The CDR3 nucleotides read TGTGCCAGCAGCCCCCCCCAGGGGACAGAGAACACCGGGGAGCTGTTTTTT. It codes for CASSPPQGTENTGELFF.

This clonotype counts as medium-sized (0.01 to 0.1%). The rearrangement joins TRBV27 to TRBJ2-3, with D maybe TRBD1 (5 bases). This CDR3 has 15 residues. In germline, CDR1 is MNHEY, CDR2 SMNVEV (reference sequence). Trimming stripped 0 bases from V and 0 bases from J, with 7 bases between. The CDR3 nucleotides are TGTGCCAGCAGTTTATCCCAGGGAAGCACAGATACGCAGTATTTT. It yields the protein CASSLSQGSTDTQYF.

The V call is TRBV7-3, the J call TRBJ2-2; 8 positions match TRBD1. The junction had 3 bases not matched to a gene; V was cut back by 5 bases and J by 4 bases. This CDR3 contains 14 residues. CDR1 is SGHTA and CDR2 is FQGTGA in the germline V gene. CDR3 sequence (DNA): TGTGCCAGCAGCAAGACAGGGGCCACCGGGGAGCTGTTTTTT. Translating gives CASSKTGATGELFF.

This clonotype has ten or more counts. One junction end does not reproduce the germline sequence, and a read error may be involved. The V call is TRBV20-1, the J call TRBJ1-1, with TRBD1 identical over 9 bases. Germline V gives CDR1 DFQATT, CDR2 SNEGSKA (reference sequence). The CDR3 runs 14 residues. Here the CDR3 reads CSDKGQGRNTEASF. The CDR3 DNA reads TGCAGTGATAAGGGACAGGGAAGGAACACTGAAGCTTCCTTT.

This clonotype was recorded at least ten times. The chain combines TRBV28 with TRBJ2-4; possible D gene TRBD2, 5 bases. Germline CDR1 is MDHEN and CDR2 is SYDVKM. This CDR3 is built from 15 residues. The V and J ends lost 3 bases and 9 bases respectively, with 18 bases between them. The CDR3 is CASSFETGTTGIQYF. The CDR3 coding sequence is TGTGCCAGCAGTTTCGAGACGGGAACAACCGGCATTCAGTACTTC.

This clonotype was counted ten times or more. The rearrangement uses TRBV7-9 and TRBJ1-4; D is unclear. This CDR3 has 17 residues. Trimming removed 5 bases at V and 4 bases at J, with 20 bases between. The germline gives CDR1 SEHNR, CDR2 FQNEAQ (reference sequence). CDR3 in amino acids: CASSPLDRGIDNEKLFF. Here the CDR3 DNA reads TGTGCCAGCAGCCCCTTGGATAGAGGGATCGATAATGAAAAACTGTTTTTT.

The rearrangement links TRBV6-9 to TRBJ2-5, with no clear D. V lost 7 bases and J 1 base, leaving 4 bases between the germline ends. CDR1 and CDR2 (germline): MNHGY, SVAAGI. The CDR3 runs 11 residues. DNA of the CDR3: TGTGCCAGCAATTGCCAAGAGACCCAGTACTTC. This codes for CASNCQETQYF.

In this sample, this clonotype turned up many times. This chain uses TRBV24-1 with TRBJ2-1; weak D call: TRBD2 (7 bases). From germline, CDR1 is KGHDR and CDR2 SFDVKD. The CDR3 runs 16 residues. Trimming took off 6 bases at V and 5 bases at J, with 19 bases between the two ends. CDR3 loop: CATSYRGRESHNEQFF. DNA for the CDR3: TGTGCCACCAGTTATCGGGGGCGGGAGTCCCACAATGAGCAGTTCTTC.